These T cell receptor beta chains were read from a single sample in a study of T cells after yellow fever vaccination. TCRdb processed the 5' RACE reads anew with MiXCR; each CDR3 protein has one entry. The sample contains some 320,000 distinct CDR3 sequences, over 3.5% of which appear only once. The sample in question was PBMCs, obtained 5 days after the yellow fever booster vaccination. Receptor source: a man aged 18 to 35 who received the YFV17D yellow fever vaccine. Each CDR3 is given with its conserved first and last residue. A D gene is named only where the DNA matches it firmly. The size entry is marked missing in some rows and otherwise reads once, few, many or a size class.

clone_size d_call j_call v_call cdr3_aa cdr3_nt
NA NA TRBJ1-1 TRBV9 CASQASLTNTEAFF TGTGCCAGCCAGGCCAGCCTCACGAACACTGAAGCTTTCTTT
NA NA TRBJ1-2 TRBV4-3 CASSQFTGVGYGYTF TGCGCCAGCAGCCAATTCACGGGGGTTGGGTATGGCTACACCTTC
many NA TRBJ1-2 TRBV6-5 CASRDTGAGGYTF TGTGCCAGCAGAGATACCGGGGCAGGGGGCTACACCTTC
NA NA TRBJ2-5 TRBV6-1 CATAWTSQETQYF TGTGCCACGGCCTGGACATCGCAAGAGACCCAGTACTTC
NA TRBD2 TRBJ2-1 TRBV9 CASSPGTSGTFNEQFF TGTGCCAGCAGCCCAGGGACTAGCGGGACCTTCAATGAGCAGTTCTTC
many NA TRBJ2-1 TRBV7-2 CASSIGLDNEQFF TGTGCCAGCAGCATCGGACTGGACAATGAGCAGTTCTTC
many TRBD2 TRBJ2-1 TRBV10-3 CAISEAGGEGNEQFF TGTGCCATCAGTGAGGCGGGGGGAGAAGGGAATGAGCAGTTCTTC
NA TRBD1 TRBJ2-3 TRBV29-1 CSVGDRGLNTQYF TGCAGCGTTGGGGACAGGGGGCTGAATACGCAGTATTTT
many NA TRBJ2-1 TRBV18 CASSPPEIWGQFF TGTGCCAGCTCACCACCGGAGATCTGGGGGCAGTTCTTC
NA NA TRBJ2-7 TRBV28 CASTGFEGEQYF TGTGCCAGCACAGGTTTCGAGGGAGAGCAGTACTTC
NA NA TRBJ2-1 TRBV11-1 CASSLLVEVEQFF TGTGCCAGCAGCTTACTCGTCGAGGTTGAGCAGTTCTTC